Here is one T cell receptor (beta chain) with its context. Antigen: not known. The sample is drawn from a study of blood T cells in healthy people across ages. General study findings and limits: Conclusively comparing naive with antigen-experienced cells was impossible with unsorted PBMCs. Age showed a roughly linear inverse relationship with TCR beta diversity per million T cells.

PBMCs were isolated at a quantity of at least 6.5 million per sample. Each sample provided at least 5.5 micrograms of extracted total RNA. PCR was performed a second time for about 7 to 11 cycles using a sample-barcoded 5' primer and a J-beta primer mix. TCRdb processed the 5' RACE reads anew with MiXCR; each CDR3 protein has one entry. Of roughly 720,000 distinct CDR3 sequences in the sample, roughly 53% were seen once. V lost 3 bases and J lost 5, with 14 bases in between. CDR3 length: 16 residues. Looked up from germline, CDR1 is LNHNV and CDR2 is YYDKDF (reference sequence). Sequenced input: blood. This TCR came from a man at least 80 years old in good health. The chain employs TRBV15 and TRBJ1-6; D remains unclear. In nucleotides, the CDR3 is TGTGCCACCAGCAGTCTTTCGGCAGCTAATAATTCACCCCTCCACTTT. This codes for CATSSLSAANNSPLHF.